This entry describes one TCR beta chain. Its antigen is undetermined. The entry originates in a study of cytomegalovirus exposure and HLA in healthy donors. The wider study: A prior analysis found around 110 million unique TCR beta sequences from around 190 million T cells.

Both 60 Vbeta primers and 13 Jbeta primers went into the PCR. Some clones are missing from TCRdb's copy, which holds only in-frame ones; the method was immunoSEQ multiplex PCR. The data contain 81,000 or so clones, approximately 75% of them singletons. The study's findings and limits: In a later analysis, HLA-C alleles had the fewest associated TCRs, DRB1 alleles the most. Productive rates of about 87% or about 30% were seen for most TCR beta V segments in an earlier analysis.

The CDR3 totals 15 residues. The V gene's germline CDR1 is SGDLS and CDR2 YYNGEE. Trimming cost V 3 bases and J 6 bases; bases outside gene matches: 7. Sequencing used PBMCs. The J gene is TRBJ1-4, the V gene TRBV9, with 8 bases lining up with TRBD1. The TCR originated in a man in his 60s in good health and CMV-seronegative. In DNA, the CDR3 is TGTGCCAGCAGCGCCGGGACAGGCCCATATGAAAAACTGTTTTTT. Translation gives CASSAGTGPYEKLFF.